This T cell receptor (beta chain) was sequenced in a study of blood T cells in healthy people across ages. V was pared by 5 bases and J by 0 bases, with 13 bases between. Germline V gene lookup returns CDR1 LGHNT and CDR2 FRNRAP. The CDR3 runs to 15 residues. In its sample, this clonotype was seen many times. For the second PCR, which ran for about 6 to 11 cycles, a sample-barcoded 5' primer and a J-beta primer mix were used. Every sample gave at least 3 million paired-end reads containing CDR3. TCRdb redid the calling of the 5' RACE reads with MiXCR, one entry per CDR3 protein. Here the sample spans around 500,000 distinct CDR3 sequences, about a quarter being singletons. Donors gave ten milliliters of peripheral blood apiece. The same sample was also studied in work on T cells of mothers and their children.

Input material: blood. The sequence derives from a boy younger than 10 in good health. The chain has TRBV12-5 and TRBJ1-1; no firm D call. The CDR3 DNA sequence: TGTGCTAGTGGTACAGAAAGATGGATGAACACTGAAGCTTTCTTT. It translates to CASGTERWMNTEAFF.